A single sample is the source of the 7 T cell receptor beta chains below, sequenced in a study of T cells in Graves' hyperthyroidism and ophthalmopathy. Researchers took RNA transcripts and amplified the TCR beta CDR3 regions from them. HTBI primers were the set used in a first-round RT-PCR of the TCR CDR3. MiXCR was run by TCRdb on the multiplex PCR reads, yielding one entry per CDR3 protein. This sample carries 96,000 or so distinct CDR3 sequences, over 50% of them seen once, and the ten largest clones take 25% to 30%. The sequenced sample was blood. These receptors were collected from a woman aged 40 to 55 with Graves' hyperthyroidism.

The chain combines TRBV25-1 with TRBJ1-1, with D possibly being TRBD1 (6 bases). CDR1 is MGHDK, CDR2 SYGVNS, per germline. V dropped 7 bases and J dropped 3 bases, with 24 bases sitting between them. The CDR3 runs to 17 residues. The CDR3 DNA follows: TGTGCCAGCATAGCTGTGGGGGCGCCCAAGGGGGACACTGAAGCTTTCTTT. Translating it yields CASIAVGAPKGDTEAFF. The variable domain in full, completed from reference TRBV25-1 and TRBJ1-1, reads EADIYQTPRYLVIGTGKKITLECSQTMGHDKMYWYQQDPGMELHLIHYSYGVNSTEKGDLSSESTVSRIRTEHFPLTLESARPSHTSQYLCASIAVGAPKGDTEAFFGQGTRLTVV.

This clonotype has ten or more counts. This chain links TRBV7-2 with TRBJ2-3; D may be TRBD1 (5 bases). V was shortened by 6 bases and J by 0 bases, with 7 bases between the two germline ends. The CDR3 consists of 13 residues. CDR1 and CDR2 from the germline V gene are SGHTA and FQGNSA. CDR3 residues: CASSWGSTDTQYF. CDR3 DNA sequence: TGTGCCAGCAGTTGGGGCAGCACAGATACGCAGTATTTT.

This clonotype was recorded at least ten times. The V gene is TRBV20-1, the J gene TRBJ2-7; 11 bases are shared with TRBD1. The germline V gene encodes CDR1 DFQATT and CDR2 SNEGSKA (reference sequence). The J segment lost 4 bases and the V segment lost 2 bases, leaving 10 bases of the junction unmatched. The CDR3 totals 16 residues. CDR3 coding DNA: TGCAGTGCTAGATTCCGGACAGGGGGCTGGGGATACGAGCAGTACTTC. It yields the protein CSARFRTGGWGYEQYF.

This clonotype came up a few times. In nucleotides, the CDR3 is TGTGCCAGCAGTAGGAGACTTGGACTAGCGGCAAGGACCCAGTACTTC. Residues: CASSRRLGLAARTQYF. The chain joins TRBV12-3 or TRBV12-4 to TRBJ2-5; TRBD2 aligns across 10 bases. With 5 bases clipped from V and 7 bases from J, the junction kept 13 bases outside the gene matches. CDR3 length equals 16 residues.

The chain combines TRBV29-1 with TRBJ1-2, with a tentative D call TRBD1 (6 bases). Between the trimmed V and J ends, which lost 6 bases and 4 bases, there was a span of 12 bases. Germline CDR1 SQVTM, CDR2 ANQGSEA. The CDR3 is 12 residues long. Here the CDR3 reads CSVAGTSYGYTF. As DNA, the CDR3 is TGCAGCGTGGCCGGGACAAGCTATGGCTACACCTTC.

This clonotype showed up just once. A junction end diverges from the germline sequence, so it may reflect a read error. This chain links TRBV13 with TRBJ2-7; 9 bases agree with TRBD2. This CDR3 is built from 15 residues. Germline V lookup: CDR1 PRHDT, CDR2 FYEKMQ (reference sequence). The CDR3 DNA reads as TGTGCCAGCAGAGGGACTAGCCGATATCCCTACAAGCAGTACTTC. It yields the protein CASRGTSRYPYKQYF. Combining the CDR3 with reference TRBV13 and TRBJ2-7 gives the whole variable domain AAGVIQSPRHLIKEKRETATLKCYPIPRHDTVYWYQQGPGQDPQFLISFYEKMQSDKGSIPDRFSAQQFSDYHSELNMSSLELGDSALYFCASRGTSRYPYKQYFGPGTRLTVT.

The chain uses TRBV29-1 and TRBJ1-1; D is ambiguous. Deletions cut 8 bases from V and 6 bases from J, with 7 bases between. This CDR3 has 9 residues. The V gene's germline CDR1 is SQVTM and CDR2 ANQGSEA. CDR3 residues: CSWKPEAFF. The CDR3 DNA sequence: TGCAGCTGGAAACCTGAAGCTTTCTTT.